A single sample is the source of the 15 T cell receptor beta chains below, sequenced in a study of blood T cells in healthy people across ages. The use of a sample-barcoded 5' primer and a J-beta primer mix characterized a second PCR of roughly 7 to 12 cycles. TCRdb re-analysed the 5' RACE reads in MiXCR, keeping a single row per CDR3 protein. The top ten clones hold 22% of a sample with about 720,000 distinct CDR3 sequences, 22% of them seen once. Sequenced input: blood. These receptors originate from a man in his 70s in good health.

This sequence joins TRBV7-9 and TRBJ2-3; the D is unclear. Germline V gene sequence: CDR1 SEHNR, CDR2 FQNEAQ (reference sequence). The CDR3 consists of 12 residues. Between the trimmed V and J ends, which lost 7 bases and 2 bases, there was a span of 7 bases. CDR3 nucleotide sequence: TGTGCCAGCATTCACTACACAGATACGCAGTATTTT. It yields the protein CASIHYTDTQYF.

The gene calls are TRBV20-1 and TRBJ2-4; 7 bases line up with TRBD1. The CDR3 contains 14 residues. Unmatched junction bases numbered 4, after V lost 5 bases and J lost 0 bases. Germline assignment: CDR1 DFQATT and CDR2 SNEGSKA (reference sequence). The CDR3 sequence is CSAGDRLAKNIQYF. The CDR3 DNA sequence: TGCAGTGCTGGGGACAGACTAGCCAAAAACATTCAGTACTTC.

This clonotype has more than one count but fewer than ten. J is TRBJ2-1 and V is TRBV5-1, with a tentative D call TRBD2 (6 bases). CDR1 SGHRS and CDR2 YFSETQ come from the germline V gene. The V gene lost 0 bases and the J gene lost 7 bases, with 11 bases spanning the gap. The CDR3 runs to 14 residues. The CDR3 nucleotides are TGCGCCAGCAGCTTGGACGCTAGCGTAAATGAGCAGTTCTTC. Encoded protein: CASSLDASVNEQFF.

This clonotype was picked up a small number of times. The chain uses TRBV11-2 and TRBJ1-4; no firm D call. V lost 2 bases, J lost 7 bases, and 14 bases lay in between. The CDR3 is made up of 15 amino acids. Germline V gene sequence: CDR1 SGHAT, CDR2 FQNNGV. CDR3 coding DNA: TGTGCCAGCAGCTTAACGACGGGGAACTTTGAAAAACTGTTTTTT. This translates into CASSLTTGNFEKLFF.

This clonotype was seen only once. This chain joins TRBV20-1 and TRBJ2-7, with D perhaps matching TRBD2 (5 bases). The DNA end favors TRBJ2-1, so the J call may be wrong. Per the germline V gene, CDR1 is DFQATT and CDR2 is SNEGSKA (reference sequence). This CDR3 is 15 amino acids long. The CDR3 bases are TGCAGTGCTAGAGATCCCCGGGGTAGAGTCGATGAGCAGTTCTTC. Its protein product is CSARDPRGRVDEQFF.

This clonotype turned up a few times. V is TRBV12-3 or TRBV12-4 and J is TRBJ1-2; D may be TRBD1 (5 bases). The V gene lost 5 bases and the J gene lost 8 bases, with 18 bases spanning the gap. The CDR3 is 14 amino acids. CDR3 loop: CASSLGDETRGYTF. In nucleotides, the CDR3 is TGTGCCAGCAGTCTGGGGGACGAAACCAGAGGCTACACCTTC.

The chain carries TRBV10-2 and TRBJ1-2; 7 bases align to TRBD1. This CDR3 contains 13 residues. V shed 2 bases and J 10 bases; nucleotides not matched to a gene: 7. Germline lookup yields CDR1 WSHSY and CDR2 SAAADI. The CDR3 nucleotides are TGCGCCAGCAGTGAGGGACAGGACATCGACTACACCTTC. Protein product: CASSEGQDIDYTF.

In its sample, this clonotype was seen a few times. The CDR3 protein is CASTKTAGGSYEQYF. CDR3 DNA: TGTGCCAGCACCAAAACCGCGGGGGGCTCCTACGAGCAGTACTTC. The chain employs TRBV3-1 and TRBJ2-5; the match to TRBD2 covers 8 bases. The J call may be faulty, since TRBJ2-7 better matches the DNA end. CDR1 LGHDT and CDR2 YNNKEL come from the germline V gene (reference sequence). The CDR3 length is 15 residues.

This rearrangement joins TRBV5-1 to TRBJ2-1, with D possibly TRBD2 on 5 matching bases. Germline CDR1 and CDR2: SGHRS and YFSETQ. Deletions cut 4 bases from V and 6 bases from J, with 14 bases between. This CDR3 comprises 14 residues. The CDR3 sequence is CASSPGWLGNEQFF. Written as DNA, the CDR3 is TGCGCCAGCAGCCCGGGGTGGCTAGGCAATGAGCAGTTCTTC.

This clonotype was counted only a few times. This sequence joins TRBV5-1 and TRBJ1-5; D is unresolved. Trimming shortened V by 4 bases and J by 13 bases, and 18 bases separated the two germline ends. Germline CDR1 reads SGHRS; CDR2 reads YFSETQ. The CDR3 is 13 amino acids. This CDR3 is CASSPGGGNRQHF. Written as DNA, the CDR3 is TGCGCCAGCAGCCCGGGCGGTGGTAATCGACAGCATTTT. Full variable domain (remainder filled in from reference TRBV5-1 and TRBJ1-5): KAGVTQTPRYLIKTRGQQVTLSCSPISGHRSVSWYQQTPGQGLQFLFEYFSETQRNKGNFPGRFSGRQFSNSRSEMNVSTLELGDSALYLCASSPGGGNRQHFGDGTRLSIL.

Comments on this clonotype: At one end, the junction sequence differs from germline, possibly due to a read error. CDR3 in DNA: TGTACCACCAGCAACAGACTAGCGGGACAAGAGACCCAGTACTTC. Its translation is CTTSNRLAGQETQYF. The chain combines TRBV15 with TRBJ2-5; 11 nucleotides align to TRBD2. The CDR3 sequence is 15 residues long. Germline CDR1 LNHNV, CDR2 YYDKDF (reference sequence). Looking up the rest from reference TRBV15 and TRBJ2-5 gives the full variable domain: DAMVIQNPRYQVTQFGKPVTLSCSQTLNHNVMYWYQQKSSQAPKLLFHYYDKDFNNEADTPDNFQSRRPNTSFCFLDIRSPGLGDTAMYLCTTSNRLAGQETQYFGPGTRLLVL.

This clonotype was seen only a few times. V is TRBV20-1 and J is TRBJ2-5; 13 nucleotides match TRBD2. The J call may be mistaken, given a closer DNA end match to TRBJ2-1. The CDR3 extends over 14 amino acids. Germline lookup yields CDR1 DFQATT and CDR2 SNEGSKA (reference sequence). As DNA, the CDR3 is TGCAGTGCTGGACGACTAGCGGGGGGAAGGGAGCAGTTCTTC. Its translation: CSAGRLAGGREQFF.

This clonotype was seen a handful of times. The genes are TRBV5-1 and TRBJ2-7; D might be TRBD1 (6 bases). The CDR3 runs 14 residues. In germline, CDR1 is SGHRS, CDR2 YFSETQ. Trimming shortened V by 1 base and J by 2 bases, and 10 bases separated the two germline ends. The CDR3 bases are TGCGCCAGCAGCTTGACAGCAGGGGCCTACGAGCAGTACTTC. It is translated as CASSLTAGAYEQYF.

This clonotype was seen repeatedly, ten times or more. The chain has TRBV5-1 and TRBJ2-3, with unresolved D. The V gene's germline CDR1 is SGHRS and CDR2 YFSETQ. V was trimmed by 0 bases and J by 0 bases, leaving 8 bases between them. The CDR3 loop spans 15 amino acids. As DNA, the CDR3 is TGCGCCAGCAGCTTGGAAAGCGCAAGCACAGATACGCAGTATTTT. Translation: CASSLESASTDTQYF.

This clonotype was detected a few times. This chain uses TRBV5-1 with TRBJ2-1; TRBD1 aligns across 8 bases. CDR3 length: 16 residues. The V gene end was trimmed by 3 bases and the J gene end by 5 bases; junction bases not matched to a gene: 10. The germline V gene encodes CDR1 SGHRS and CDR2 YFSETQ. This CDR3 is CASSWTGRFIDNEQFF. CDR3 coding DNA: TGCGCCAGCAGCTGGACAGGGCGATTTATCGACAATGAGCAGTTCTTC.